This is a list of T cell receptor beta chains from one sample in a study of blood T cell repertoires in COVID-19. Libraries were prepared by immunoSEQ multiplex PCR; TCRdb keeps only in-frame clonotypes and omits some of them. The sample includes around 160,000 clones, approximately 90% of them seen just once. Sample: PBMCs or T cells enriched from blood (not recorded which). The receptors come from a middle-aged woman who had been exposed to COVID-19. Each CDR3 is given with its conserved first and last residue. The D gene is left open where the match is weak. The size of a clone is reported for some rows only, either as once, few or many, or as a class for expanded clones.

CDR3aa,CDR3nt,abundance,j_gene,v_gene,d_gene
CASSLAVASGGNEQFF,TGTGCCAGCAGCTTAGCGGTGGCTAGCGGGGGAAATGAGCAGTTCTTC,few,TRBJ2-1,TRBV7-2,TRBD2
CASSEHQSGGQDTQYF,TGTGCCAGCAGTGAACACCAGAGCGGGGGGCAAGATACGCAGTATTTT,.,TRBJ2-3,TRBV6-1,TRBD2
CASSAGNEQYF,TGTGCCAGCAGCGCAGGGAACGAGCAGTACTTC,.,TRBJ2-7,TRBV9,.
CATSRSGLLSSGNTIYF,TGTGCCACCAGCAGGTCGGGACTTTTGAGCTCTGGAAACACCATATATTTT,once,TRBJ1-3,TRBV15,.
CSVELGRDGELFF,TGCAGCGTTGAGCTGGGCCGGGACGGGGAGCTGTTTTTT,.,TRBJ2-2,TRBV29-1,.
CASSLEQGQGSEAFF,TGCGCCAGCAGCTTGGAGCAAGGACAGGGCTCTGAAGCTTTCTTT,.,TRBJ1-1,TRBV5-1,TRBD1
CASSLWAGYNSPLHF,TGTGCCAGCAGCTTGTGGGCGGGCTATAATTCACCCCTCCACTTT,.,TRBJ1-6,TRBV5-6,.
CASSSRDTFLANEKLFF,TGTGCCAGCAGCTCCCGGGACACCTTCCTCGCTAATGAAAAACTGTTTTTT,.,TRBJ1-4,TRBV5-6,.
CASSTGTGFYSNQPQHF,TGTGCCAGCAGCACCGGGACAGGATTTTATAGCAATCAGCCCCAGCATTTT,.,TRBJ1-5,TRBV7-2,TRBD1
CASSQDPFYDRDGYTF,TGCGCCAGCAGCCAAGATCCGTTCTATGACAGGGATGGCTACACCTTC,.,TRBJ1-2,TRBV4-3,TRBD1
CASSIDPAGVYNEQFF,TGTGCCAGTAGTATAGATCCAGCGGGGGTCTACAATGAGCAGTTCTTC,.,TRBJ2-1,TRBV19,TRBD2
CASRAPGQGSGRAYEQYF,TGTGCCAGCAGAGCGCCGGGACAGGGTAGCGGGAGGGCCTACGAGCAGTACTTC,.,TRBJ2-7,TRBV7-2,TRBD2
CASRYTRDSWKLFF,TGTGCCAGCAGGTATACCCGGGACAGTTGGAAACTGTTTTTT,.,TRBJ1-4,TRBV6-5,TRBD1
CASSLNAIYGYTF,TGTGCCAGCAGCTTAAATGCGATCTATGGCTACACCTTC,.,TRBJ1-2,TRBV6-5,.